Listed below are T cell receptor beta chains from one sample, sequenced in a study of blood T cell repertoires in COVID-19. Data came from immunoSEQ multiplex PCR; TCRdb stores just in-frame clones and leaves some out. The sample lists approximately 210,000 clones, around 81% occurring once. The specimen was PBMCs or T cells enriched from blood (not recorded which). The origin of the receptors is a woman in her 50s with acute COVID-19. CDR3s include the opening cysteine and the closing phenylalanine or tryptophan. Fields, in order: J gene, V gene, D gene, clone size, CDR3 protein, CDR3 DNA. A D gene is named only where the DNA matches it firmly. Where a row states a size, it is once, few, many or the class of an expanded clone; other rows omit it.

J gene: TRBJ1-1
V gene: TRBV19
D gene: TRBD1
clone size: NA
CDR3 protein: CASSTTGLTEAFF
CDR3 DNA: TGTGCCAGTAGTACGACAGGGTTGACTGAAGCTTTCTTT

J gene: TRBJ2-5
V gene: TRBV5-1
D gene: TRBD2
clone size: NA
CDR3 protein: CASSSLAGEETQYF
CDR3 DNA: TGCGCCAGCAGCTCGCTAGCGGGAGAAGAGACCCAGTACTTC

J gene: TRBJ1-1
V gene: TRBV2
D gene: NA
clone size: NA
CDR3 protein: CASTVQVTPNEAFF
CDR3 DNA: TGTGCCAGCACTGTTCAAGTTACCCCTAATGAAGCTTTCTTT

J gene: TRBJ1-5
V gene: TRBV19
D gene: NA
clone size: NA
CDR3 protein: CASSIGRAGGNSNQPQHF
CDR3 DNA: TGTGCCAGTAGTATTGGGCGGGCCGGGGGAAATAGCAATCAGCCCCAGCATTTT

J gene: TRBJ2-7
V gene: TRBV3-1/TRBV3-2
D gene: NA
clone size: NA
CDR3 protein: CASSQGLFYEQYF
CDR3 DNA: TGTGCCAGCAGCCAGGGCTTATTCTACGAGCAGTACTTC

J gene: TRBJ2-7
V gene: TRBV14
D gene: NA
clone size: NA
CDR3 protein: CASSPQGGAYEQYF
CDR3 DNA: TGTGCCAGCAGCCCCCAGGGCGGGGCATACGAGCAGTACTTC

J gene: TRBJ1-2
V gene: TRBV6-5
D gene: TRBD1
clone size: few
CDR3 protein: CASSYTRDRDGYTF
CDR3 DNA: TGTGCCAGCAGTTACACCAGGGACAGGGATGGCTACACCTTC

J gene: TRBJ2-3
V gene: TRBV15
D gene: TRBD1
clone size: NA
CDR3 protein: CATSRPRGGTGIVTDTQYF
CDR3 DNA: TGTGCCACCAGCAGACCCCGTGGAGGGACAGGGATAGTGACAGATACGCAGTATTTT

J gene: TRBJ1-4
V gene: TRBV14
D gene: NA
clone size: once
CDR3 protein: CASSQYVREEKLFF
CDR3 DNA: TGTGCCAGCAGCCAATATGTGCGGGAGGAAAAACTGTTTTTT

J gene: TRBJ2-7
V gene: TRBV19
D gene: TRBD2
clone size: NA
CDR3 protein: CASSKSGASGDYEQYF
CDR3 DNA: TGTGCCAGCTCGAAATCCGGGGCTAGCGGAGACTACGAGCAGTACTTC

J gene: TRBJ2-1
V gene: TRBV19
D gene: NA
clone size: NA
CDR3 protein: CATSKRANNEQFF
CDR3 DNA: TGTGCCACCTCAAAGCGGGCCAACAATGAGCAGTTCTTC

J gene: TRBJ2-2
V gene: TRBV6-2/TRBV6-3
D gene: NA
clone size: NA
CDR3 protein: CASSKSGGAPGELFF
CDR3 DNA: TGTGCCAGCAGCAAAAGTGGGGGGGCGCCCGGGGAGCTGTTTTTT

J gene: TRBJ2-1
V gene: TRBV18
D gene: NA
clone size: NA
CDR3 protein: CASSSRTNSYNEQFF
CDR3 DNA: TGTGCCAGCTCATCTCGGACAAACTCCTACAATGAGCAGTTCTTC

J gene: TRBJ2-1
V gene: TRBV19
D gene: TRBD2
clone size: NA
CDR3 protein: CASRTASGGAYEQFF
CDR3 DNA: TGTGCCAGTAGAACCGCTAGCGGGGGGGCCTATGAGCAGTTCTTC

J gene: TRBJ1-3
V gene: TRBV6-2/TRBV6-3
D gene: NA
clone size: NA
CDR3 protein: CASSYSRLSVRIGNTIYF
CDR3 DNA: TGTGCCAGCAGTTACTCGCGTTTGTCAGTGAGGATCGGAAACACCATATATTTT

J gene: TRBJ2-5
V gene: TRBV11-2
D gene: TRBD1
clone size: NA
CDR3 protein: CASSQGQAKETQYF
CDR3 DNA: TGTGCCAGCAGCCAGGGACAGGCGAAAGAGACCCAGTACTTC

J gene: TRBJ2-1
V gene: TRBV5-1
D gene: TRBD2
clone size: NA
CDR3 protein: CASSWTQLGSGGDNEQFF
CDR3 DNA: TGCGCCAGCAGCTGGACCCAACTGGGCAGCGGGGGTGACAATGAGCAGTTCTTC

J gene: TRBJ2-7
V gene: TRBV12-5
D gene: TRBD1
clone size: once
CDR3 protein: CASGFDRGLYEQYF
CDR3 DNA: TGTGCTAGTGGTTTTGACAGGGGGCTCTACGAGCAGTACTTC

J gene: TRBJ2-7
V gene: TRBV28
D gene: NA
clone size: NA
CDR3 protein: CATAVWENFSEQYF
CDR3 DNA: TGTGCCACCGCTGTTTGGGAGAACTTTTCCGAGCAGTACTTC

J gene: TRBJ1-4
V gene: TRBV12-3/TRBV12-4
D gene: NA
clone size: NA
CDR3 protein: CASKYTREGKLFF
CDR3 DNA: TGTGCCAGCAAATACACGAGGGAGGGGAAACTGTTTTTT

J gene: TRBJ1-2
V gene: TRBV5-5
D gene: TRBD1
clone size: NA
CDR3 protein: CASSRTGDYGYTF
CDR3 DNA: TGTGCCAGCAGTCGGACAGGGGATTATGGCTACACCTTC

J gene: TRBJ1-1
V gene: TRBV7-9
D gene: NA
clone size: once
CDR3 protein: CASSLGGGTEAFF
CDR3 DNA: TGTGCCAGCAGCTTAGGAGGGGGCACTGAAGCTTTCTTT

J gene: TRBJ2-1
V gene: TRBV28
D gene: TRBD1
clone size: NA
CDR3 protein: CASTQGQASYNEQFF
CDR3 DNA: TGTGCCAGCACCCAAGGACAGGCTTCCTACAATGAGCAGTTCTTC